The rows below give T cell receptor beta chains drawn from one sample of a study of blood T cell repertoires in COVID-19. The method was immunoSEQ multiplex PCR; TCRdb's version includes in-frame clones alone and lacks a portion of them. The sample lists 57,000 or so clones; approximately 88% were seen once. The sample consisted of peripheral blood. These receptors were collected from an older man with active COVID-19. CDR3s include the opening cysteine and the closing phenylalanine or tryptophan. A D gene is named only where the DNA matches it firmly. Size tells how often a clone was seen (once, few, many) or the class of an expanded clone, and some rows leave it out.

V gene	J gene	D gene	clone size	CDR3 protein	CDR3 DNA
TRBV29-1	TRBJ2-1	.	few	CSVDSGFYNEQFF	TGCAGCGTTGATTCGGGGTTTTACAATGAGCAGTTCTTC
TRBV6-2/TRBV6-3	TRBJ2-5	TRBD2	.	CASRPGLAGPQETQYF	TGTGCCAGCAGACCTGGACTAGCGGGACCACAAGAGACCCAGTACTTC
TRBV9	TRBJ2-1	TRBD2	.	CASSVGGRAGNEQFF	TGTGCCAGCAGCGTAGGCGGGAGGGCCGGGAATGAGCAGTTCTTC
TRBV2	TRBJ2-5	TRBD1	few	CASSPRTGRVWETQYF	TGTGCCAGCAGTCCCAGGACAGGGCGGGTTTGGGAGACCCAGTACTTC
TRBV19	TRBJ2-7	TRBD2	few	CASSIELAVSYEQYF	TGTGCCAGTAGTATAGAACTAGCGGTCTCCTACGAGCAGTACTTC
TRBV28	TRBJ1-2	.	.	CASTLQGSGGYTF	TGTGCCAGCACTCTACAGGGTTCTGGGGGCTACACCTTC
TRBV30	TRBJ2-4	TRBD1	few	CAWSTGDGNIQYF	TGTGCCTGGAGCACAGGGGATGGGAACATTCAGTACTTC
TRBV14	TRBJ2-2	.	.	CASSQFFNTGELFF	TGTGCCAGCAGCCAGTTCTTTAACACCGGGGAGCTGTTTTTT
TRBV6-5	TRBJ1-1	TRBD1	.	CASSSTGSYLIAFF	TGTGCCAGCAGCTCGACAGGGTCCTACCTGATCGCTTTCTTT
TRBV11-2	TRBJ2-1	TRBD1	.	CASSLGQGAIYNEQFF	TGTGCCAGCAGCTTAGGACAGGGGGCTATCTACAATGAGCAGTTCTTC
TRBV5-6	TRBJ2-7	TRBD1	.	CASSSDRVGEQYF	TGTGCCAGCAGCTCGGACAGGGTGGGGGAGCAGTACTTC
TRBV13	TRBJ2-7	TRBD2	.	CASSLVTSGTYEQYF	TGTGCCAGCAGCTTAGTCACTAGCGGAACCTACGAGCAGTACTTC
TRBV7-2	TRBJ2-7	.	.	CASSLSWGPSHEQYF	TGTGCCAGCAGCTTATCATGGGGCCCCTCTCACGAGCAGTACTTC
TRBV6-5	TRBJ2-1	.	.	CASSPGQNTYNEQFF	TGTGCCAGCAGCCCCGGACAGAACACCTACAATGAGCAGTTCTTC
TRBV27	TRBJ2-1	.	.	CASGTFEQFF	TGTGCCAGTGGGACATTTGAGCAGTTCTTC
TRBV12-5	TRBJ2-5	TRBD2	once	CASGRGLAGGLETQYF	TGTGCTAGTGGAAGGGGGCTAGCGGGAGGACTAGAGACCCAGTACTTC
TRBV28	TRBJ2-1	TRBD2	once	CASSLSLAGYNEQFF	TGTGCCAGCAGTTTAAGTCTAGCGGGGTACAATGAGCAGTTCTTC
TRBV2	TRBJ2-1	TRBD2	.	CASSASGKYNEQFF	TGTGCCAGCAGTGCCAGCGGGAAATACAATGAGCAGTTCTTC
TRBV30	TRBJ2-3	.	.	CAWTGTFSTDTQYF	TGTGCCTGGACCGGGACTTTTAGCACAGATACGCAGTATTTT
TRBV4-3	TRBJ2-3	TRBD1	.	CASSRTIRTGQSRSSTDTQYF	TGCGCCAGCAGCCGCACAATCAGGACAGGGCAATCGAGGTCTAGCACAGATACGCAGTATTTT
TRBV29-1	TRBJ2-3	.	.	CSVERRSVSTDTQYF	TGCAGCGTTGAAAGACGTAGCGTGAGCACAGATACGCAGTATTTT
TRBV5-4	TRBJ2-5	.	.	CAKGDTPQETQYF	TGTGCTAAGGGGGATACGCCCCAAGAGACCCAGTACTTC
TRBV7-2	TRBJ1-6	.	.	CASSLGFQGYNSPLHF	TGTGCCAGCAGCTTAGGATTTCAGGGCTATAATTCACCCCTCCACTTT
TRBV30	TRBJ1-3	TRBD1	.	CAWSAADRGNTIYF	TGTGCCTGGTCTGCCGCGGACAGGGGAAACACCATATATTTT
TRBV3-1/TRBV3-2	TRBJ1-1	.	.	CASSQGQGNTEAFF	TGTGCCAGCAGCCAAGGCCAGGGGAACACTGAAGCTTTCTTT
TRBV4-3	TRBJ2-1	TRBD2	.	CASSYRGLAAGDEQFF	TGCGCCAGCAGCTACAGGGGACTAGCGGCCGGCGATGAGCAGTTCTTC
TRBV9	TRBJ2-1	.	.	CASSVSTGATYNEQFF	TGTGCCAGCAGCGTAAGTACGGGAGCCACGTACAATGAGCAGTTCTTC
TRBV5-4	TRBJ1-2	TRBD1	.	CASSLVAGGRGGYTF	TGTGCCAGCAGCTTGGTTGCAGGGGGCCGGGGAGGCTACACCTTC
TRBV9	TRBJ2-1	.	few	CASSETVGSGSSYNEQFF	TGTGCCAGCAGCGAGACGGTTGGGTCGGGGAGCTCCTACAATGAGCAGTTCTTC
TRBV4-1	TRBJ1-4	TRBD1	.	CASSQTQGGADEKLFF	TGCGCCAGCAGCCAGACCCAAGGGGGCGCGGATGAAAAACTGTTTTTT
TRBV3-1/TRBV3-2	TRBJ2-1	TRBD2	.	CASSQDRRAGGPWAYNEQFF	TGTGCCAGCAGCCAAGATCGTCGAGCGGGAGGGCCTTGGGCCTACAATGAGCAGTTCTTC
TRBV19	TRBJ1-1	TRBD1	.	CASSLWQGAEAFF	TGTGCCAGTAGTCTATGGCAGGGGGCTGAAGCTTTCTTT
TRBV28	TRBJ2-7	TRBD2	.	CASSSLAGGGFEQYF	TGTGCCAGCAGCTCCTTAGCGGGAGGAGGTTTCGAGCAGTACTTC
TRBV24-1	TRBJ2-1	.	.	CATSAGATNEQFF	TGTGCCACCAGTGCCGGAGCGACCAATGAGCAGTTCTTC
TRBV7-2	TRBJ2-2	.	.	CASSYLVGTGELFF	TGTGCCAGCAGTTACCTAGTAGGCACCGGGGAGCTGTTTTTT
TRBV5-1	TRBJ2-3	.	.	CASSRPGQFGTDTQYF	TGCGCCAGCAGCCGTCCCGGACAGTTTGGCACAGATACGCAGTATTTT
TRBV9	TRBJ2-3	TRBD2	.	CASSGLAGATDTQYF	TGTGCCAGCAGCGGGCTAGCGGGAGCGACAGATACGCAGTATTTT
TRBV4-2	TRBJ1-5	.	.	CASRYDSDPNQPQHF	TGTGCCAGCCGCTACGACTCCGACCCCAATCAGCCCCAGCATTTT
TRBV9	TRBJ2-3	TRBD2	.	CASSVESGRYTDTQYF	TGTGCCAGCAGCGTAGAAAGCGGGAGATACACAGATACGCAGTATTTT
TRBV4-1	TRBJ2-5	.	.	CASSQEEQGSETQYF	TGCGCCAGCAGCCAAGAGGAACAGGGTAGCGAGACCCAGTACTTC
TRBV7-2	TRBJ1-5	.	.	CASSFRRSDSGNQPQHF	TGTGCCAGCAGCTTTCGAAGGTCGGACAGTGGCAATCAGCCCCAGCATTTT
TRBV2	TRBJ2-1	.	once	CASNGGTDYNEQFF	TGTGCCAGCAACGGAGGGACAGATTACAATGAGCAGTTCTTC
TRBV28	TRBJ1-4	TRBD1	.	CASSSPGTGAEKLFF	TGTGCCAGCAGTTCCCCCGGGACAGGGGCCGAAAAACTGTTTTTT
TRBV7-2	TRBJ2-7	.	.	CASSSKVGSVAYEQYF	TGTGCCAGCAGCTCGAAAGTAGGTAGCGTCGCCTACGAGCAGTACTTC
TRBV28	TRBJ2-2	TRBD1	.	CASSPDRRDTGELFF	TGTGCCAGCAGCCCGGACAGGCGAGACACCGGGGAGCTGTTTTTT
TRBV3-1/TRBV3-2	TRBJ1-4	TRBD1	.	CASSQRTGINEKLFF	TGTGCCAGCAGCCAGAGGACAGGGATTAATGAAAAACTGTTTTTT
TRBV30	TRBJ2-7	.	.	CAWKSQVAEYYEQYF	TGTGCCTGGAAATCACAGGTAGCGGAATACTACGAGCAGTACTTC